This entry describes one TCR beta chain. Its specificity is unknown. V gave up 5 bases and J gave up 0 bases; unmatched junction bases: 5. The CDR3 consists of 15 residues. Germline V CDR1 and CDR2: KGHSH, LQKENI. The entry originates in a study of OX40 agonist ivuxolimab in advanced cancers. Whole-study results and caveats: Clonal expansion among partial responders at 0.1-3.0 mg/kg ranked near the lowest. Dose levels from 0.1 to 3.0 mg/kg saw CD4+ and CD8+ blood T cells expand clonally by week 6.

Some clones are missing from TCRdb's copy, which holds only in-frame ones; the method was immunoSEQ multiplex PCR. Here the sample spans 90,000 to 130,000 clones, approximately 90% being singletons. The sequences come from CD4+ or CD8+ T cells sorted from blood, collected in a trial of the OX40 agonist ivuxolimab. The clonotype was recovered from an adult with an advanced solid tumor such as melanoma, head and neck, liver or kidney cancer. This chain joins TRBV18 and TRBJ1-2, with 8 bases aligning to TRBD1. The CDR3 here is CASSTKQGANYGYTF. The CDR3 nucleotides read TGTGCCAGCTCAACGAAACAGGGGGCTAACTATGGCTACACCTTC.